This TCR beta chain was identified during a study of control samples from healthy donors and cancer patients. Assay: immunoSEQ multiplex PCR; the TCRdb copy retains only in-frame clones and omits some. This table holds about 130,000 clones, approximately 92% found once. The receptor's source is a man aged 18-30 years in good health. Sequenced input: blood.

Here the CDR3 DNA reads TGTGCTAGTGGTTTGGTACCAGGGAATCAGCCCCAGCATTTT. Residues: CASGLVPGNQPQHF. This chain links TRBV12-5 with TRBJ1-5; tentatively, D is TRBD1 (5 bases). V lost 0 bases and J lost 4, with 7 bases in between. This CDR3 region has 14 residues. Germline CDR1 and CDR2: LGHNT and FRNRAP.